These 10 T cell receptor beta chains came from one sample sequenced in a study of cytomegalovirus exposure and HLA in healthy donors. Amplification used 60 Vbeta primers and 13 Jbeta primers. Sequencing used immunoSEQ multiplex PCR; TCRdb keeps in-frame clones, though not all of them. The table lists under 150,000 clones, over 70% of them singletons. The specimen was PBMCs. The receptors come from a woman in her 40s in good health and CMV-seronegative.

V and J are TRBV27 and TRBJ2-5; D might be TRBD2 (5 bases). The CDR3 is 13 amino acids. Germline lookup yields CDR1 MNHEY and CDR2 SMNVEV (reference sequence). Trimming shortened V by 7 bases and J by 6 bases, and 15 bases separated the two germline ends. The CDR3 region is CASTRLGEKTQYF. In DNA form, the CDR3 reads TGTGCCAGCACCCGACTGGGAGAGAAGACCCAGTACTTC.

V gene TRBV30 combines with J gene TRBJ2-3, with D maybe TRBD2 (5 bases). Germline V gene data show CDR1 as GTSNPN and CDR2 as SVGIG (reference sequence). This CDR3 has 12 residues. V lost 6 bases to trimming and J lost 1 base, with 8 bases between them. The CDR3, as DNA: TGTGCCTGCGGGGTCGGCACAGATACGCAGTATTTT. Translation gives CACGVGTDTQYF.

The chain employs TRBV5-1 and TRBJ2-3, with 7 bases lining up with TRBD2. The J segment lost 4 bases and the V segment lost 0 bases, leaving 11 bases of the junction unmatched. The CDR3 covers 17 residues. The germline V gene encodes CDR1 SGHRS and CDR2 YFSETQ. Here the CDR3 reads CASSLAPGGRAPDTQYF. DNA for the CDR3: TGCGCCAGCAGCTTGGCCCCTGGGGGGAGGGCCCCAGATACGCAGTATTTT.

CDR3 in amino acids: CAWSVLGGTLSYEQYF. Written as DNA, the CDR3 is TGTGCCTGGAGTGTTTTGGGGGGGACTCTATCCTACGAGCAGTACTTC. The gene calls are TRBV30 and TRBJ2-7; the match to TRBD2 covers 7 bases. After removal of 0 bases from V and 1 base from J, the junction contained 9 bases not matched to a gene. Looked up from germline, CDR1 is GTSNPN and CDR2 is SVGIG (reference sequence). The CDR3 loop spans 16 amino acids. Full variable domain (missing parts from reference TRBV30 and TRBJ2-7): SQTIHQWPATLVQPVGSPLSLECTVEGTSNPNLYWYRQAAGRGLQLLFYSVGIGQISSEVPQNLSASRPQDRQFILSSKKLLLSDSGFYLCAWSVLGGTLSYEQYFGPGTRLTVT.

The rearrangement joins TRBV6-5 to TRBJ2-7, with 9 nucleotides matching TRBD2. CDR1 and CDR2 from the germline V gene are MNHEY and SVGAGI. The CDR3 consists of 13 residues. The junction had 4 bases not matched to a gene; V was cut back by 5 bases and J by 5 bases. CDR3 sequence (DNA): TGTGCCAGCAGTCTTAGCGGGAGCCACGAGCAGTACTTC. Protein product: CASSLSGSHEQYF.

As DNA, the CDR3 is TGTGCCAGCAGTTTACGGGATCAGCCCCAGCATTTT. This translates into CASSLRDQPQHF. The chain joins TRBV28 to TRBJ1-5; D remains ambiguous. The germline V gene has CDR1 MDHEN and CDR2 SYDVKM. The ends were cut back, 2 bases at V and 5 bases at J, with 4 bases in the middle. The CDR3 spans 12 residues.

This rearrangement joins TRBV18 to TRBJ2-3; D perhaps matches TRBD2 (5 bases). V dropped 2 bases and J dropped 2 bases, with 8 bases sitting between them. CDR3 length: 14 amino acids. Germline V gene sequence: CDR1 KGHSH, CDR2 LQKENI. The chain's CDR3 is CASSPVGNTDTQYF. The CDR3 DNA is TGTGCCAGCTCACCAGTCGGGAACACAGATACGCAGTATTTT.

The chain is built from TRBV19 and TRBJ1-1; the match to TRBD1 covers 8 bases. CDR3 size: 15 residues. The J segment lost 4 bases and the V segment lost 2 bases, leaving 6 bases of the junction unmatched. The germline V gene has CDR1 LNHDA and CDR2 SQIVND (reference sequence). CDR3 protein: CASSIQGAGGTEAFF. In DNA form, the CDR3 reads TGTGCCAGTAGTATACAGGGGGCTGGGGGCACTGAAGCTTTCTTT.

The chain couples TRBV7-2 to TRBJ1-2; 12 positions agree with TRBD1. Germline V gene sequence: CDR1 SGHTA, CDR2 FQGNSA. The CDR3 contains 15 residues. The V and J ends lost 1 base and 6 bases, in that order; junction bases with no gene match: 3. The CDR3 bases are TGTGCCAGCAGCTTAGAGGGACAGGGGGCTGATGGCTACACCTTC. This gives the protein CASSLEGQGADGYTF.

The V and J genes are TRBV5-5 and TRBJ2-7; D unresolved. Between the trimmed V and J ends, which lost 0 bases and 4 bases, there was a span of 11 bases. This CDR3 comprises 14 residues. Looked up from germline, CDR1 is SGHKS and CDR2 is YYEKEE (reference sequence). CDR3 DNA: TGTGCCAGCAGCTTGGGACAAGGCTTTTACGAGCAGTACTTC. As protein: CASSLGQGFYEQYF.